This TCR beta chain stems from a study of T cells in localized non-small cell lung cancer. Study-wide results and limits: Increased T cell density in blood showed an association with longer overall survival. Within adjacent lung there appeared a median around 55 of the top 100 tumor clones.

This clone was detected a few times. As yet, its antigen is unknown. Using immunoSEQ multiplex PCR, the repertoire was profiled, and TCRdb retains in-frame clones only, with some absent. The sample lists some 40,000 clones; around nine tenths were seen once. Per the germline V gene, CDR1 is SGHTS and CDR2 is YDEGEE. With 5 bases clipped from V and 5 bases from J, the junction kept 10 bases outside the gene matches. This CDR3 comprises 15 residues. The genes are TRBV5-8 and TRBJ2-7, with 10 positions matching TRBD1. The specimen comprised peripheral blood, sampled before any cancer treatment. This sequence originates from a female donor over 55 with stage I lung adenocarcinoma. As DNA, the CDR3 is TGTGCCAGCAGTTCCCCCGGGACAGGGGCGAACGAGCAGTACTTC. Residues: CASSSPGTGANEQYF.